The rows below give T cell receptor beta chains drawn from one sample of a study of identical twins. Each CDR3 protein is one row after TCRdb ran MiXCR on the 5' RACE reads. The table lists 1.5 million to 2 million distinct CDR3 sequences, more than 30% of them singletons. What was sequenced was cord blood. The origin of the receptors is a newborn girl in good health. The CDR3 runs from the conserved cysteine through the conserved F or W. A D gene is named only where the DNA matches it firmly. Clone size is stated in some rows and not others, as once, few, many or a class when expanded.

TRBD1	few	TRBJ2-1	TRBV6-2/TRBV6-3	TGTGCCAGCAGTAAAAGGGACAGGCGCAATGAGCAGTTCTTC	CASSKRDRRNEQFF
.	.	TRBJ1-2	TRBV10-3	TGTGCCATCAGTGAGTTAGACATCTATGGCTACACCTTC	CAISELDIYGYTF
.	.	TRBJ1-1	TRBV5-1	TGCGCCAGCAGCTTAGAGGCAGGTCTCGCTGAAGCTTTCTTT	CASSLEAGLAEAFF
.	.	TRBJ2-1	TRBV28	TGTGCCAGCAGTCGGGCCCTCCTCTACAATGAGCAGTTCTTC	CASSRALLYNEQFF
TRBD1	.	TRBJ1-2	TRBV5-1	TGCGCCAGCAGCCACGGGACAGTTTTTGGCTACACCTTC	CASSHGTVFGYTF
.	few	TRBJ1-5	TRBV20-1	TGCAGTGCTAGGATACAGGGTGTGAATCAGCCCCAGCATTTT	CSARIQGVNQPQHF
.	few	TRBJ2-3	TRBV28	TGTGCCAGCAGTTTTAGACTAGTAGGGAACACAGATACGCAGTATTTT	CASSFRLVGNTDTQYF
TRBD2	.	TRBJ2-3	TRBV13	TGTGCCAGCAGCTTAGGGTGGGAGGGAGGAGACCAGTATTTT	CASSLGWEGGDQYF
TRBD1	.	TRBJ1-5	TRBV20-1	TGCAGTGCCCCCAGACAGGGGATCTATCAGCCCCAGCATTTT	CSAPRQGIYQPQHF
.	few	TRBJ1-1	TRBV28	TGTGCCAGCAGGCTTGAGTTAGAAGCTTTCTTT	CASRLELEAFF
TRBD2	.	TRBJ2-7	TRBV6-5	TGTGCCAGCAGGCAGACTAGCGGGGACTCCTACGAGCAGTACTTC	CASRQTSGDSYEQYF
.	.	TRBJ2-7	TRBV2	TGTGCCAGCAGTGGATTGACAAGTGGCGAGCAGTACTTC	CASSGLTSGEQYF
.	.	TRBJ1-1	TRBV28	TGTGCCAGCAGTTTAAGAGCCCCATCGAACACTGAAGCTTTCTTT	CASSLRAPSNTEAFF
.	few	TRBJ2-5	TRBV7-2	TGTGCCAGCAGCTTAGTGGATGGGGACTCGGAGACCCAGTACTTC	CASSLVDGDSETQYF
TRBD1	.	TRBJ1-5	TRBV20-1	TGCAGTGCTACCTTAGGGACAGGGAGCAATCAGCCCCAGCATTTT	CSATLGTGSNQPQHF
TRBD2	many	TRBJ2-3	TRBV24-1	TGTGCCACCAGTGACCCACTAGCGGGAGAAACAGATACGCAGTATTTT	CATSDPLAGETDTQYF
.	.	TRBJ2-6	TRBV5-1	TGCGCCAGCAGCTTGTCCGGCATGACCGGCTCTGGGGCCAACGTCCTGACTTTC	CASSLSGMTGSGANVLTF